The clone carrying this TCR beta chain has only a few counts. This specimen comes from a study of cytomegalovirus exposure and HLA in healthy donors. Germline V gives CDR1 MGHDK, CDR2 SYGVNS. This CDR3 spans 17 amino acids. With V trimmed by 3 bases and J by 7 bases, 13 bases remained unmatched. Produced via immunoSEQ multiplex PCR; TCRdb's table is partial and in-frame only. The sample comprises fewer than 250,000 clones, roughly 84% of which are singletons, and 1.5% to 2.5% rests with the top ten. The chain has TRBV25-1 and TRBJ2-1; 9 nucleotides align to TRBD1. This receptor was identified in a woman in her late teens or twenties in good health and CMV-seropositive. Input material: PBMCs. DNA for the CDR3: TGTGCCAGCAGTGAGACTACCGGGACAGGGTCAATGAATGAGCAGTTCTTC. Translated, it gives CASSETTGTGSMNEQFF.